This TCR beta chain was profiled in a study of T cell changes during pregnancy in multiple sclerosis. The CDR3 has 15 amino acids. V was pared by 0 bases and J by 0 bases, with 9 bases between. Germline CDR1 SGHNT, CDR2 YYREEE (reference sequence). Data came from immunoSEQ multiplex PCR; TCRdb stores just in-frame clones and leaves some out. The sample lists 40,000 to 60,000 clones; around 92% were seen once. V is TRBV5-4 and J is TRBJ1-1, with D hard to call. The receptor's source is a female donor with multiple sclerosis, enrolled in a pregnancy study. The sequencing used CD4+ T cells from peripheral blood mononuclear cells, collected in the third trimester of pregnancy. The CDR3 loop is CASSLAGKMNTEAFF. The CDR3 nucleotides read TGTGCCAGCAGCTTGGCAGGCAAGATGAACACTGAAGCTTTCTTT.